This T cell receptor (beta chain) originates from a study of OX40 agonist ivuxolimab in advanced cancers. Study-wide context: It was permissible to have had prior anti-PD-1, anti-PD-L1 or anti-CTLA-4 therapy, and around 43% had some. The study's findings and limits: It was not determined which antigens were specifically recognized by the peripheral T cells that had undergone clonal expansion.

Autoimmune disease history or systemic immunosuppression meant exclusion. The investigators sampled blood at baseline, at cycle 4 day 1, and at cycle 7 day 1. Looked up from germline, CDR1 is SGHRS and CDR2 is YFSETQ. V shed 4 bases, J shed 5 bases, and the junction held 8 bases outside the gene matches. The CDR3 sequence is 14 residues long. Details on this clone: The antigen is not known.

Using immunoSEQ multiplex PCR, the repertoire was profiled, and TCRdb retains in-frame clones only, with some absent. The table lists 58,000 or so clones, 65% to 90% of them singletons, with about 0.75% in the top ten. The sequence came from an adult with an advanced solid tumor such as melanoma, head and neck, liver or kidney cancer. This specimen consisted of CD4+ or CD8+ T cells sorted from blood, obtained in a trial of the OX40 agonist ivuxolimab. V is TRBV5-1 and J is TRBJ2-5, with 7 positions matching TRBD1. As DNA, the CDR3 is TGCGCCAGCAGCATTGACAGGGATGGGGAGACCCAGTACTTC. Translated: CASSIDRDGETQYF. The entire variable domain, with the rest obtained from reference TRBV5-1 and TRBJ2-5, is as follows: KAGVTQTPRYLIKTRGQQVTLSCSPISGHRSVSWYQQTPGQGLQFLFEYFSETQRNKGNFPGRFSGRQFSNSRSEMNVSTLELGDSALYLCASSIDRDGETQYFGPGTRLLVL.